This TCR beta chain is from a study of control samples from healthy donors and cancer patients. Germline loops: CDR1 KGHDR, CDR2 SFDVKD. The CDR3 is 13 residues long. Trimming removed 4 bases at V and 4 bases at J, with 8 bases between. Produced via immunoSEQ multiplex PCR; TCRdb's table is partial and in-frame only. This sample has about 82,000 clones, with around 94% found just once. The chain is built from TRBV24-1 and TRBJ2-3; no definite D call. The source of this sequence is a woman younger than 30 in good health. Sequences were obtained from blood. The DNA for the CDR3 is TGTGCCACCAGTGAGGGAAGTCCAGATACGCAGTATTTT. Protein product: CATSEGSPDTQYF.